The rows below give T cell receptor beta chains drawn from one sample of a study of T cell repertoires in cytomegalovirus infection. TCRdb re-derived calls from the reads in MiXCR, one entry per CDR3 protein. The data contain around 300,000 distinct CDR3 sequences, over 20% of them singletons. The sample taken for sequencing was PBMCs. The origin of the receptors is a human donor in good health (CMV status not recorded). Some clones in this sample may be carry-over from other donors' samples. CDR3s include the opening cysteine and the closing phenylalanine or tryptophan. The order of the fields is D gene, CDR3 length, V gene, clone size, J gene, CDR3 DNA, CDR3 protein. A D gene is named only where the DNA matches it firmly. Only some rows state a clone size, as once, few, many or a class for expanded clones.

>NA|15|TRBV28|few|TRBJ2-2
TGTGCCAGCAGTTTGGACCTACTAGGCCACGGGGAGCTGTTTTTT
CASSLDLLGHGELFF
>NA|13|TRBV7-2|many|TRBJ1-2
TGTGCCAGCAGTACCATTGGGAACTATGGCTACACCTTC
CASSTIGNYGYTF
>NA|17|TRBV27|NA|TRBJ2-6
TGTGCCAGCAGTTTATCCGACCGAAACTCTGGGGCCAACGTCCTGACTTTC
CASSLSDRNSGANVLTF
>TRBD1|13|TRBV29-1|few|TRBJ2-3
TGCAGCGTGTCTGGGACAGTGGGAGATACGCAGTATTTT
CSVSGTVGDTQYF
>TRBD2|15|TRBV19|NA|TRBJ2-3
TGTGCCAGTAAGGGCGGGGGGGCCGGTTCAGATACGCAGTATTTT
CASKGGGAGSDTQYF
>TRBD2|15|TRBV7-2|many|TRBJ2-7
TGTGCCAGCAGCTTACAAGGCGGGAGTTTCTACGAGCAGTACTTC
CASSLQGGSFYEQYF
>NA|14|TRBV7-2|many|TRBJ2-5
TGTGCCAGCAGCTTACTTCGGAGTTCGGAGACCCAGTACTTC
CASSLLRSSETQYF
>NA|11|TRBV25-1|few|TRBJ2-5
TGTGCCAGCAGCGGCCTGACGACCCAGTACTTC
CASSGLTTQYF
>TRBD2|14|TRBV7-2|NA|TRBJ2-7
TGTGCCAGCAGCTCCCGACTAGCGCCCCGCCGGCAGTACTTC
CASSSRLAPRRQYF
>NA|14|TRBV24-1|NA|TRBJ2-1
TGTGCCACCAGTGATCTGGAGGGCTACAATGAGCAGTTCTTC
CATSDLEGYNEQFF
>TRBD2|14|TRBV7-2|NA|TRBJ2-5
TGTGCCAGCAGTAGCGGGAGGTATCTGGAGACCCAGTACTTC
CASSSGRYLETQYF
>NA|14|TRBV7-6|NA|TRBJ2-7
TGTGCCAGCAGCTTCAATCAGGGCTCCTACGAGCAGTACTTC
CASSFNQGSYEQYF
>NA|15|TRBV25-1|NA|TRBJ2-7
TGTGCCAGCAGTGAACATAGTGGGAGGAACGACGAGCAGTACTTC
CASSEHSGRNDEQYF
>TRBD1|15|TRBV27|NA|TRBJ2-7
TGTGCCAGCAGTGTCAGACAGGGGCCGTCCTACGAGCAGTACTTC
CASSVRQGPSYEQYF
>TRBD2|15|TRBV7-2|NA|TRBJ2-3
TGTGCCAGCAGCCGGCCCCTAGCGGGGACAGATACGCAGTATTTT
CASSRPLAGTDTQYF
>NA|13|TRBV19|NA|TRBJ1-1
TGTGCCAGTAGTGTTGCGGGAGGCACTGAAGCTTTCTTT
CASSVAGGTEAFF
>TRBD2|17|TRBV7-9|NA|TRBJ2-7
TGTGCCAGCAGCGCTCCCCCCTGGACTAGCGGGAGTTGGGAGCAGTACTTC
CASSAPPWTSGSWEQYF
>NA|14|TRBV11-3|few|TRBJ2-5
TGTGCCAGCAGTTCACAGGGAGGCGAAGAGACCCAGTACTTC
CASSSQGGEETQYF
>TRBD2|15|TRBV7-4|NA|TRBJ2-1
TGTGCCAGCAGCTTACCGGCTAGCGGGAGCAATGAGCAGTTCTTC
CASSLPASGSNEQFF
>NA|12|TRBV7-6|many|TRBJ2-3
TGTGCCAGCTTCCGCGGAACAGATACGCAGTATTTT
CASFRGTDTQYF
>NA|14|TRBV19|NA|TRBJ1-2
TGTGCCAGTAGTATAACGGTATCGGACTATGGCTACACCTTC
CASSITVSDYGYTF
>NA|14|TRBV27|many|TRBJ2-1
TGTGCCAGCAGTTTGAATCTGGTGGCCCATGAGCAGTTCTTC
CASSLNLVAHEQFF
>NA|15|TRBV20-1|few|TRBJ2-7
TGCAGTGCCGTACCACCGACAGGCTACACCTACGAGCAGTACTTC
CSAVPPTGYTYEQYF
>NA|15|TRBV7-2|many|TRBJ2-7
TGTGCCAGCAGCTTACGGTACGAGAGCTCCTACGAGCAGTACTTC
CASSLRYESSYEQYF
>TRBD2|15|TRBV9|NA|TRBJ2-1
TGTGCCAGCAGTGCACGGCTAGCGGACTACAATGAGCAGTTCTTC
CASSARLADYNEQFF
>TRBD1|15|TRBV12-3/TRBV12-4|few|TRBJ1-5
TGTGCCAGCAGTTTCTGGACAGGAAGCAATCAGCCCCAGCATTTT
CASSFWTGSNQPQHF
>NA|14|TRBV20-1|NA|TRBJ2-6
TGCAGTGCCATGGTTACTCCCGGGGCCAACGTCCTGACTTTC
CSAMVTPGANVLTF
>TRBD2|14|TRBV5-1|NA|TRBJ2-1
TGCGCCAGCAGCTTCACTAGCGGGAGGCCTAAGCAGTTCTTC
CASSFTSGRPKQFF
>NA|14|TRBV20-1|few|TRBJ2-3
TGCAGTGCTAGAGATAGTGAGGCAGGGGATACGCAGTATTTT
CSARDSEAGDTQYF
>TRBD1|14|TRBV20-1|NA|TRBJ2-7
TGCAGTGCTAGAATCTGGGACAGGCCCTACGAGCAGTACTTC
CSARIWDRPYEQYF
>NA|15|TRBV24-1|NA|TRBJ2-7
TGTGCCACCAGTGGGGGGGCCGTTCCTTCCTACGAGCAGTACTTC
CATSGGAVPSYEQYF
>NA|15|TRBV7-9|many|TRBJ2-4
TGTGCCAGCAGCTTGACGGCGGCAGGCAAAAACATTCAGTACTTC
CASSLTAAGKNIQYF
>NA|14|TRBV7-9|few|TRBJ2-5
TGTGCCAGCAACCTTGGGGAGGTTGAGGAGACCCAGTACTTC
CASNLGEVEETQYF
>TRBD2|16|TRBV27|NA|TRBJ2-5
TGTGCCAGCAGTCCGACTAGCGGGAGGGGCCGGGAGACCCAGTACTTC
CASSPTSGRGRETQYF
>NA|13|TRBV6-6|NA|TRBJ2-7
TGTGCCAGCAGTTACGACAGATCGAGAGAGCAGTACTTC
CASSYDRSREQYF
>NA|13|TRBV20-1|NA|TRBJ2-7
TGCAGTGCTAGACATGGGAACTCCTACGAGCAGTACTTC
CSARHGNSYEQYF
>NA|16|TRBV4-3|medium-sized|TRBJ2-5
TGCGCCAGCAGCCAAGTGGACAGTTCGGAACAAGAGACCCAGTACTTC
CASSQVDSSEQETQYF
>NA|13|TRBV5-4|NA|TRBJ2-3
TGTGCCAGCAGCTGGGGAAGCACAGATACGCAGTATTTT
CASSWGSTDTQYF
>TRBD1|15|TRBV5-1|NA|TRBJ2-3
TGCGCCAGCAGCCTTCAGGGGGCCCTTAGAGATACGCAGTATTTT
CASSLQGALRDTQYF
>NA|15|TRBV14|few|TRBJ1-3
TGTGCCAGCAGCCAAACGACAGGTACATCAAACACCATATATTTT
CASSQTTGTSNTIYF
>TRBD2|16|TRBV6-4|few|TRBJ2-3
TGTGCCAGCAGTGATGGACTAGCGGGAGCGGCAGATACGCAGTATTTT
CASSDGLAGAADTQYF
>NA|14|TRBV11-2|NA|TRBJ2-5
TGTGCCAGCAGCCCCTTAGGGGGGGTGAAGACCCAGTACTTC
CASSPLGGVKTQYF
>NA|15|TRBV7-6|many|TRBJ2-2
TGTGCCAGCAGTCTTGGAGGGGGGCCCACCGGGGAGCTGTTTTTT
CASSLGGGPTGELFF
>NA|16|TRBV7-8|many|TRBJ2-5
TGTGCCAGCAGCTTCAAAGGCGCGGGAAGAGGAGAGACCCAGTACTTC
CASSFKGAGRGETQYF
>TRBD2|14|TRBV20-1|NA|TRBJ2-2
TGCAGTGCTGAAGCGGGGGCCGGGACCGGGGAGCTGTTTTTT
CSAEAGAGTGELFF
>TRBD1|14|TRBV5-5|NA|TRBJ2-4
TGTGCCAGCAGCTTGGGGACAGGGGGTGGCATTCAGTACTTC
CASSLGTGGGIQYF